The present TCR beta chain was sequenced within a study of radiotherapy plus CTLA-4 blockade in lung cancer. Assay: immunoSEQ multiplex PCR; the TCRdb copy retains only in-frame clones and omits some. The table shows 45,000 or so clones, with less than 85% occurring only once. This clone was recorded once. V dropped 5 bases and J dropped 6; count of bases not matched to a gene: 5. The CDR3 contains 14 residues. Germline V gene data show CDR1 as SGHTA and CDR2 as FQGTGA. The specimen was peripheral blood, collected from a patient treated with radiotherapy plus ipilimumab. The TCR sequence derives from a human donor with non-small cell lung cancer who had stable disease on radiotherapy plus ipilimumab. This rearrangement joins TRBV7-3 to TRBJ2-1; the match to TRBD2 covers 9 bases. The CDR3 DNA is TGTGCCAGCAGCATCTCTAGCGGGGCCAATGAGCAGTTCTTC. This codes for CASSISSGANEQFF.